A selection of T cell receptor beta chains follows, all from one sample in a study of T cells in Graves' hyperthyroidism and ophthalmopathy. TCRdb passed the multiplex PCR reads through MiXCR, listing each CDR3 protein once. The sample consists of a few hundred thousand distinct CDR3 sequences, roughly 20% of them appearing once. The material sequenced was blood. All receptors come from a man younger than 35 with Graves' hyperthyroidism. CDR3s include the opening cysteine and the closing phenylalanine or tryptophan. The order of the fields is D gene, V gene, J gene, CDR3 length, CDR3 protein. The D gene is left open where the match is weak.

D gene: NA
V gene: TRBV5-1
J gene: TRBJ2-2
CDR3 length: 15
CDR3 protein: CASSSTDANTGELFF

D gene: NA
V gene: TRBV5-4
J gene: TRBJ2-5
CDR3 length: 14
CDR3 protein: CASTPWGSGETQYF

D gene: NA
V gene: TRBV3-1
J gene: TRBJ2-7
CDR3 length: 12
CDR3 protein: CASSQNTYEQYF

D gene: NA
V gene: TRBV19
J gene: TRBJ1-6
CDR3 length: 14
CDR3 protein: CASSPEAGRSPLHF

D gene: TRBD1
V gene: TRBV12-3/TRBV12-4
J gene: TRBJ2-7
CDR3 length: 15
CDR3 protein: CASSFLGTGGSEQYF

D gene: NA
V gene: TRBV6-5
J gene: TRBJ1-5
CDR3 length: 13
CDR3 protein: CASSYLGGQPQHF

D gene: NA
V gene: TRBV12-3/TRBV12-4
J gene: TRBJ2-6
CDR3 length: 15
CDR3 protein: CASTPGGWGANVLTF

D gene: TRBD1
V gene: TRBV29-1
J gene: TRBJ1-1
CDR3 length: 13
CDR3 protein: CSVDRTGSTEAFF

D gene: NA
V gene: TRBV27
J gene: TRBJ1-2
CDR3 length: 14
CDR3 protein: CASKSYGESYGYTF

D gene: NA
V gene: TRBV10-1
J gene: TRBJ2-5
CDR3 length: 11
CDR3 protein: CAKQGGETQYF

D gene: NA
V gene: TRBV11-2
J gene: TRBJ1-5
CDR3 length: 15
CDR3 protein: CASSRTVGSNQPQHF

D gene: NA
V gene: TRBV5-1
J gene: TRBJ2-4
CDR3 length: 16
CDR3 protein: CASSLGLGTAKNIQYF

D gene: TRBD2
V gene: TRBV27
J gene: TRBJ2-2
CDR3 length: 19
CDR3 protein: CASSRKMLAGNLRTGELFF

D gene: NA
V gene: TRBV2
J gene: TRBJ2-7
CDR3 length: 14
CDR3 protein: CASTRGASTYEQYF

D gene: TRBD1
V gene: TRBV12-3/TRBV12-4
J gene: TRBJ2-4
CDR3 length: 13
CDR3 protein: CASSLSGGNIQYF

D gene: NA
V gene: TRBV19
J gene: TRBJ1-1
CDR3 length: 16
CDR3 protein: CASSIDLSSRGTEAFF

D gene: NA
V gene: TRBV11-1
J gene: TRBJ2-7
CDR3 length: 13
CDR3 protein: CASSLNRHDEQYF

D gene: TRBD1
V gene: TRBV15
J gene: TRBJ1-5
CDR3 length: 15
CDR3 protein: CATSREGDFTGAQHF

D gene: TRBD2
V gene: TRBV11-3
J gene: TRBJ2-5
CDR3 length: 17
CDR3 protein: CASSLGTRTRWEETQYF

D gene: TRBD1
V gene: TRBV19
J gene: TRBJ2-5
CDR3 length: 14
CDR3 protein: CASSRSRGLETQYF

D gene: NA
V gene: TRBV12-3/TRBV12-4
J gene: TRBJ1-2
CDR3 length: 12
CDR3 protein: CASSYLMRGYTF

D gene: NA
V gene: TRBV7-9
J gene: TRBJ1-6
CDR3 length: 14
CDR3 protein: CASSSGGPNSPLHF

D gene: TRBD1
V gene: TRBV12-3/TRBV12-4
J gene: TRBJ1-2
CDR3 length: 13
CDR3 protein: CASTPGQYYGYTF

D gene: NA
V gene: TRBV20-1
J gene: TRBJ2-7
CDR3 length: 13
CDR3 protein: CSARIATSYEQYF

D gene: NA
V gene: TRBV5-1
J gene: TRBJ2-7
CDR3 length: 14
CDR3 protein: CASSSSSGSYEQYF

D gene: TRBD1
V gene: TRBV20-1
J gene: TRBJ1-5
CDR3 length: 12
CDR3 protein: CSAGTGPPSQHF

D gene: TRBD1
V gene: TRBV13
J gene: TRBJ2-7
CDR3 length: 17
CDR3 protein: CASSFTVGQGVSYEQYF

D gene: NA
V gene: TRBV20-1
J gene: TRBJ2-7
CDR3 length: 13
CDR3 protein: CSAASRLIYEQYF

D gene: NA
V gene: TRBV7-3
J gene: TRBJ2-2
CDR3 length: 13
CDR3 protein: CASSLGPAGELFF

D gene: TRBD1
V gene: TRBV20-1
J gene: TRBJ2-7
CDR3 length: 14
CDR3 protein: CSARDRGQAYEQYF

D gene: NA
V gene: TRBV20-1
J gene: TRBJ2-2
CDR3 length: 14
CDR3 protein: CSARRGANTGELFF

D gene: NA
V gene: TRBV28
J gene: TRBJ1-2
CDR3 length: 14
CDR3 protein: CASSLLQGNYGYTF

D gene: NA
V gene: TRBV12-3/TRBV12-4
J gene: TRBJ2-5
CDR3 length: 13
CDR3 protein: CASSEERQETQYF

D gene: TRBD1
V gene: TRBV11-2
J gene: TRBJ2-5
CDR3 length: 14
CDR3 protein: CASSLDHRGKTQYF

D gene: NA
V gene: TRBV27
J gene: TRBJ2-3
CDR3 length: 19
CDR3 protein: CASSSGRQGLIRDTDTQYF